This is a list of T cell receptor beta chains from one sample in a study of cytomegalovirus exposure and HLA in healthy donors. The method was immunoSEQ multiplex PCR; TCRdb's version includes in-frame clones alone and lacks a portion of them. The sample includes 54,000 or so clones, about 50% of them seen just once. Sequenced: PBMCs. Receptors originate from a human donor in good health. The CDR3 runs from the conserved cysteine through the conserved F or W. A D gene is named only where the DNA matches it firmly. Not all rows give a size; the values are once, few, many and, for expanded clones, a class.

j_gene: TRBJ1-2; abundance: few; v_gene: TRBV2; d_gene: TRBD1; CDR3aa: CASSYLPQGGGYTF; CDR3nt: TGTGCCAGCAGTTACCTCCCTCAGGGGGGAGGCTACACCTTC
j_gene: TRBJ2-1; abundance: few; v_gene: TRBV2; d_gene: TRBD1; CDR3aa: CASSEGRGSYNEQFF; CDR3nt: TGTGCCAGCAGTGAGGGCAGGGGGTCCTACAATGAGCAGTTCTTC
j_gene: TRBJ2-1; abundance: .; v_gene: TRBV5-5; d_gene: .; CDR3aa: CASSLSYRATNEQFF; CDR3nt: TGTGCCAGCAGCTTGTCATACAGGGCTACCAATGAGCAGTTCTTC
j_gene: TRBJ1-6; abundance: .; v_gene: TRBV6-5; d_gene: TRBD1; CDR3aa: CASSFDRELYNSPLHF; CDR3nt: TGTGCCAGCAGTTTCGACAGGGAGCTCTATAATTCACCCCTCCACTTT
j_gene: TRBJ1-2; abundance: .; v_gene: TRBV5-1; d_gene: TRBD1; CDR3aa: CASSLEQGLNYGYTF; CDR3nt: TGCGCCAGCAGCTTGGAACAGGGGCTTAACTATGGCTACACCTTC
j_gene: TRBJ2-7; abundance: .; v_gene: TRBV5-5; d_gene: .; CDR3aa: CASSSGGSYEQYF; CDR3nt: TGTGCCAGCAGCTCGGGCGGGTCCTACGAGCAGTACTTC
j_gene: TRBJ1-2; abundance: .; v_gene: TRBV29-1; d_gene: TRBD1; CDR3aa: CSAREGTAGNYGYTF; CDR3nt: TGCAGCGCTAGGGAAGGGACAGCTGGTAACTATGGCTACACCTTC
j_gene: TRBJ1-4; abundance: .; v_gene: TRBV2; d_gene: .; CDR3aa: CASSEGGLANEKLFF; CDR3nt: TGTGCCAGCAGTGAAGGGGGCCTAGCTAATGAAAAACTGTTTTTT
j_gene: TRBJ2-3; abundance: few; v_gene: TRBV11-2; d_gene: TRBD2; CDR3aa: CASSPGGSGGYTDTQYF; CDR3nt: TGTGCCAGCAGCCCCGGGGGTAGCGGGGGGTACACAGATACGCAGTATTTT
j_gene: TRBJ1-1; abundance: .; v_gene: TRBV29-1; d_gene: .; CDR3aa: CSVGGMNTEAFF; CDR3nt: TGCAGCGTTGGAGGGATGAACACTGAAGCTTTCTTT
j_gene: TRBJ2-7; abundance: .; v_gene: TRBV5-1; d_gene: .; CDR3aa: CASSLGQSYEQYF; CDR3nt: TGCGCCAGCAGCTTGGGGCAGTCATACGAGCAGTACTTC
j_gene: TRBJ2-3; abundance: .; v_gene: TRBV15; d_gene: .; CDR3aa: CATSIGIADTQYF; CDR3nt: TGTGCCACCAGCATCGGGATAGCAGATACGCAGTATTTT
j_gene: TRBJ2-1; abundance: few; v_gene: TRBV4-1; d_gene: .; CDR3aa: CASSQEGGHYNEQFF; CDR3nt: TGCGCCAGCAGCCAAGAGGGGGGGCACTACAATGAGCAGTTCTTC